The 18 T cell receptor beta chains below come from one sample, sequenced in a study of T-cell reconstitution after alpha-beta-depleted transplantation in children. It was with unique molecular identifiers that the TCRbeta library was prepared. TCRdb re-called the PCR reads with MiXCR, one entry per CDR3 protein. The table shows a few hundred thousand distinct CDR3 sequences, with 10% occurring only once. The sequencing used PBMCs from the stem cell graft donor, collected from the stem cell graft. These receptors came from a human donor who donated a stem cell graft to a child with acute lymphoblastic leukemia.

This clonotype appeared a few times. The chain employs TRBV7-8 and TRBJ2-1, with 11 nucleotides matching TRBD2. Germline CDR1 SGHVS, CDR2 FQNEAQ. The CDR3 runs to 14 residues. V was pared by 5 bases and J by 10 bases, with 7 bases of the junction left unmatched. The CDR3 loop is CASSKPGLAGEQFF. DNA of the CDR3: TGTGCCAGCAGCAAGCCTGGACTAGCGGGCGAGCAGTTCTTC.

This clonotype was counted at least ten times. CDR3 bases: TGTGCCAGCAGCCAAGTAAGAGGGAGGAATGAGCAGTTCTTC. Its translation: CASSQVRGRNEQFF. J is TRBJ2-1 and V is TRBV3-1; a weak D match, TRBD2 (6 bases). Between the trimmed V and J ends, which lost 1 base and 7 bases, there was a span of 11 bases. The CDR3 totals 14 residues. Germline CDR1 LGHDT, CDR2 YNNKEL (reference sequence).

As regards this clonotype: The CDR3 end shows no conserved phenylalanine or tryptophan, and so a read error is likely. The V and J genes are TRBV15 and TRBJ2-3, with TRBD1 as a possible D gene (6 bases). The CDR3 consists of 18 residues. CDR1 and CDR2 from the germline V gene are LNHNV and YYDKDF (reference sequence). Trimming left V 1 base short and J 1 base short, with 18 bases between. The CDR3: CATSRAPFPHRGTDTQYS. For the CDR3, the DNA is TGTGCCACCAGCAGAGCCCCCTTTCCCCACAGGGGCACAGATACGCAGTATTCT.

This clonotype was counted a few times. The chain joins TRBV7-9 to TRBJ2-3; 12 bases line up with TRBD2. Germline lookup yields CDR1 SEHNR and CDR2 FQNEAQ (reference sequence). The CDR3 spans 16 residues. V lost 4 bases to trimming and J lost 6 bases; unmatched junction nucleotides: 8. CDR3 DNA sequence: TGTGCCAGCAGCTCTAGCGGGAGGGCCGAGGCCGATACGCAGTATTTT. Protein product: CASSSSGRAEADTQYF.

This clonotype showed up many times. The chain uses TRBV7-9 and TRBJ2-4, with TRBD1 identical over 9 bases. Germline V gene sequence: CDR1 SEHNR, CDR2 FQNEAQ (reference sequence). This CDR3 contains 13 residues. Unmatched junction bases numbered 5, after V lost 1 base and J lost 13 bases. CDR3 protein: CASSLEGDRAQYF. In nucleotides, the CDR3 is TGTGCCAGCAGCTTAGAAGGGGACAGGGCCCAGTACTTC.

This sequence joins TRBV20-1 and TRBJ2-7; D might be TRBD1 (6 bases). The V end lost 8 bases, the J end lost 4 bases, and 15 bases lay between the germline ends. CDR3 length: 12 residues. Germline V CDR1 and CDR2: DFQATT, SNEGSKA (reference sequence). CDR3 sequence reads: CSSKGQGYEQYF. In DNA form, the CDR3 reads TGCAGTTCGAAAGGGCAGGGGTACGAGCAGTACTTC.

The chain combines TRBV29-1 with TRBJ1-2; a possible D gene is TRBD1 (6 bases). Germline CDR1 SQVTM, CDR2 ANQGSEA. The V end lost 4 bases, the J end lost 4 bases, and 10 bases lay between the germline ends. The CDR3 contains 12 residues. This CDR3 is CSVVAGAYGYTF. The CDR3 DNA sequence: TGCAGCGTTGTGGCAGGGGCCTATGGCTACACCTTC.

The sample holds a few counts of this clonotype. The chain uses TRBV20-1 and TRBJ2-7, with 9 bases fitting TRBD2. V shed 1 base and J 2 bases; nucleotides not matched to a gene: 12. The length of the CDR3 is 17 residues. Germline CDR1 is DFQATT and CDR2 is SNEGSKA (reference sequence). Here the CDR3 reads CSARAIAGAVSAYEQYF. The DNA for the CDR3 is TGCAGTGCTAGAGCTATAGCGGGAGCGGTCTCAGCCTACGAGCAGTACTTC.

This sequence joins TRBV10-1 and TRBJ2-2; D is ambiguous. Between the trimmed V and J ends, which lost 2 bases and 4 bases, there was a span of 5 bases. This CDR3 region has 13 residues. The germline V gene has CDR1 WNHNN and CDR2 SYGVQD (reference sequence). CDR3 bases: TGCGCCAGCAGTGAGATATCCACCGGGGAGCTGTTTTTT. It yields the protein CASSEISTGELFF.

V and J are TRBV4-3 and TRBJ2-5; D not certain. Germline CDR1 is LGHNA and CDR2 is YSLEER. The germline V and J ends were trimmed by 1 base and 4 bases, with 16 bases remaining between them. The CDR3 runs to 16 residues. CDR3 sequence: CASSQVSVDPGETQYF. Here the CDR3 DNA reads TGCGCCAGCAGCCAAGTGTCAGTGGACCCGGGAGAGACCCAGTACTTC.

In this sample, this clonotype turned up once. The chain employs TRBV2 and TRBJ2-2, with TRBD2 as a possible D gene (6 bases). The length of the CDR3 is 15 residues. CDR1 and CDR2 from the germline V gene are SNHLY and FYNNEI. Trimming left V 7 bases short and J 6 bases short, with 18 bases between. The CDR3, as DNA: TGTGCCAGCACCGCGGAGGGGTTGCGATCCGGGGAGCTGTTTTTT. It codes for CASTAEGLRSGELFF. Full variable domain (remainder filled in from reference TRBV2 and TRBJ2-2): EPEVTQTPSHQVTQMGQEVILRCVPISNHLYFYWYRQILGQKVEFLVSFYNNEISEKSEIFDDQFSVERPDGSNFTLKIRSTKLEDSAMYFCASTAEGLRSGELFFGEGSRLTVL.

For the CDR3, the DNA is TGCAGCGTCTCAGTACTACTCACAGATACGCAGTATTTT. Protein: CSVSVLLTDTQYF. The genes are TRBV29-1 and TRBJ2-3; no clear D gene. V was pared by 6 bases and J by 2 bases, with 12 bases between. Germline V gives CDR1 SQVTM, CDR2 ANQGSEA. The CDR3 has 13 amino acids.

This clonotype was observed a handful of times. The V call is TRBV4-3, the J call TRBJ2-7; D remains ambiguous. V lost 1 base and J lost 3, with 10 bases in between. The CDR3 has 14 residues. CDR1 is LGHNA and CDR2 is YSLEER in the germline V gene. The CDR3 loop is CASSQGRKLYEQYF. CDR3 nucleotides: TGCGCCAGCAGCCAAGGCAGGAAACTCTACGAGCAGTACTTC.

This clonotype was seen at least ten times. The chain joins TRBV10-3 to TRBJ2-3, with 9 bases aligning to TRBD1. CDR3 length: 13 amino acids. Germline V gene data show CDR1 as ENHRY and CDR2 as SYGVKD. Trimming cost V 6 bases and J 5 bases; bases outside gene matches: 3. CDR3 amino acids: CAIRGQGGDTQYF. In nucleotides, the CDR3 is TGTGCCATCAGGGGACAGGGCGGAGATACGCAGTATTTT.

This clonotype was detected only a few times. The chain is built from TRBV5-4 and TRBJ2-7, with unresolved D. From germline, CDR1 is SGHNT and CDR2 YYREEE (reference sequence). V shed 4 bases and J shed 1 base, with 9 bases lying between them. The CDR3 runs to 13 residues. This CDR3 reads CASSQRSSYEQYF. CDR3 sequence (DNA): TGTGCCAGCAGCCAACGTAGTTCCTACGAGCAGTACTTC. Supplemented by reference TRBV5-4 and TRBJ2-7, the full variable domain reads ETGVTQSPTHLIKTRGQQVTLRCSSQSGHNTVSWYQQALGQGPQFIFQYYREEENGRGNFPPRFSGLQFPNYSSELNVNALELDDSALYLCASSQRSSYEQYFGPGTRLTVT.

This clonotype was counted a few times. The chain carries TRBV20-1 and TRBJ1-5; D call uncertain. V was clipped by 5 bases and J by 7 bases, with 24 bases between them. Germline CDR1 is DFQATT and CDR2 is SNEGSKA (reference sequence). This CDR3 has 16 amino acids. In nucleotides, the CDR3 is TGCAGTGCTGCCCTGGAGGTTGGTGGAGTAGGGCAGCCCCAGCATTTT. It translates to CSAALEVGGVGQPQHF.

This clonotype was detected a few times. V usage is TRBV7-2 and J usage is TRBJ2-3; 9 bases fit TRBD2. The CDR3 runs to 16 residues. With V trimmed by 6 bases and J by 2 bases, 9 bases remained unmatched. Germline V lookup: CDR1 SGHTA, CDR2 FQGNSA. Here the CDR3 DNA reads TGTGCCAGCAGTCTAGCGGGACTCACTCTCACAGATACGCAGTATTTT. This sequence encodes CASSLAGLTLTDTQYF.

The chain recombines TRBV28 with TRBJ1-1, with D possibly TRBD1 on 5 matching bases. The CDR3 consists of 15 residues. V lost 7 bases and J lost 3, with 18 bases in between. CDR1 is MDHEN, CDR2 SYDVKM, per germline. CDR3 nucleotides: TGTGCCAGCACCAAACCGGGGGTGGTTTACACTGAAGCTTTCTTT. This translates into CASTKPGVVYTEAFF.